A single sample is the source of the 8 T cell receptor beta chains below, sequenced in a study of cytomegalovirus exposure and HLA in healthy donors (TCRdb year 2017). The library was prepared using the immunoSEQ multiplex PCR assay. For the multiplex PCR, a mixture combining 60 forward primers for TCR Vbeta segments and 13 reverse primers for TCR Jbeta segments was used. In TCRdb, the immuneACCESS table is reduced to in-frame sequences with V and J assigned. These tables do not hold every clone; where another copy was compared, an unresolved V gene accounts for under half, and the others remain unexplained. This sample's table contains tens of thousands of clones. 3.8% of the sample goes to the ten largest clones. The sample comprised PBMCs. The receptors originated from a man aged 18-30 years in good health and CMV-seropositive.

The chain joins TRBV11-2 to TRBJ1-2; D is unclear. CDR1 and CDR2 (germline): SGHAT, FQNNGV. The CDR3 totals 14 residues. V lost 2 bases to trimming and J lost 0 bases, with 7 bases between them. CDR3 sequence (DNA): TGTGCCAGCAGCTTAATACAGACTAACTATGGCTACACCTTC. Encoded protein: CASSLIQTNYGYTF.

For the CDR3, the DNA is TGTGCCAGCAGCCTCACAGGGGACGTTGGGCCCCAGCATTTT. It is translated as CASSLTGDVGPQHF. The V gene is TRBV7-9, the J gene TRBJ1-5, with 7 bases lining up with TRBD1. This CDR3 is built from 14 residues. CDR1 is SEHNR, CDR2 FQNEAQ, per germline (reference sequence). The V gene end was trimmed by 5 bases and the J gene end by 9 bases; junction bases not matched to a gene: 10.

This chain joins TRBV29-1 and TRBJ1-1; D is unclear. In germline, CDR1 is SQVTM, CDR2 ANQGSEA. The CDR3 consists of 11 residues. V was clipped by 3 bases and J by 11 bases, with 13 bases between them. CDR3 loop: CSVDPAGSAFF. The CDR3 DNA reads TGCAGCGTTGATCCGGCGGGTTCGGCTTTCTTT. Based on the CDR3 plus reference TRBV29-1 and TRBJ1-1, the full variable domain is SAVISQKPSRDICQRGTSLTIQCQVDSQVTMMFWYRQQPGQSLTLIATANQGSEATYESGFVIDKFPISRPNLTFSTLTVSNMSPEDSSIYLCSVDPAGSAFFGQGTRLTVV.

The chain employs TRBV6-6 and TRBJ1-2; 9 bases match TRBD1. The CDR3 contains 14 residues. The germline V gene has CDR1 MNHNY and CDR2 SVGAGI (reference sequence). V lost 6 bases, J lost 4 bases, and 6 bases stayed unmatched. The CDR3 here is CASRGTGGGYGYTF. The DNA of the CDR3 is TGTGCCAGCAGAGGCACAGGGGGCGGCTATGGCTACACCTTC.

J is TRBJ1-2 and V is TRBV15; a possible D gene is TRBD1 (5 bases). There are 14 residues in the CDR3. V was trimmed by 0 bases and J by 4 bases, leaving 9 bases between them. CDR1 LNHNV and CDR2 YYDKDF come from the germline V gene (reference sequence). The CDR3 sequence is CATSRDRVSYGYTF. The CDR3 nucleotides read TGTGCCACCAGCAGAGACAGGGTTAGCTATGGCTACACCTTC.

The rearrangement joins TRBV7-9 to TRBJ2-1; 7 bases fit TRBD2. Losses at the gene ends were 3 bases for V and 7 bases for J; bases not matched to a gene: 6. Per the germline V gene, CDR1 is SEHNR and CDR2 is FQNEAQ (reference sequence). There are 14 residues in the CDR3. CDR3 bases: TGTGCCAGCAGCTTGTCTAGCGGCTTGAATGAGCAGTTCTTC. Translation gives CASSLSSGLNEQFF.

CDR3 sequence reads: CASIRDSPSGELFF. The DNA of the CDR3 is TGTGCCAGCATCCGTGACTCCCCGAGCGGGGAGCTGTTTTTT. This sequence joins TRBV5-4 and TRBJ2-2; D gene uncertain. V lost 6 bases and J 7 bases, leaving 16 bases between the germline ends. From germline, CDR1 is SGHNT and CDR2 YYREEE (reference sequence). This CDR3 has 14 residues.

The chain has TRBV2 and TRBJ1-2; perhaps TRBD1 as D (6 bases). V lost 7 bases, J lost 5 bases, and 20 bases lay in between. CDR1 is SNHLY and CDR2 is FYNNEI in the germline V gene. This CDR3 has 15 residues. This chain's CDR3 is CASNEGRTARYGYTF. For the CDR3, the DNA is TGTGCCAGCAACGAAGGCCGGACAGCCAGGTATGGCTACACCTTC.